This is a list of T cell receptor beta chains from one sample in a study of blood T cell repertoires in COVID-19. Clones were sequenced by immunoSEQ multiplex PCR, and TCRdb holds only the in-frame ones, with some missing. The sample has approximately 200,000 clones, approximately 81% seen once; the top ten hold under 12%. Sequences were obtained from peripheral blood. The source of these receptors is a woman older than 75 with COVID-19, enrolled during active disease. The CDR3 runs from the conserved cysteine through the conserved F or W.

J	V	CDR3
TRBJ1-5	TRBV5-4	CASSEGGGLANQPQHF
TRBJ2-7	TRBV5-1	CASSLEGVAYEQYF
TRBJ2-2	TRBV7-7	CASSVSGGPIGELFF
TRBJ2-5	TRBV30	CAWSPPGEETQYF
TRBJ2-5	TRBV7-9	CASSSRGDQETQYF
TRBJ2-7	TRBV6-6	CASSYRLNGGEQYF
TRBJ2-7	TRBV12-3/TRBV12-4	CASSLAGGHEQYF
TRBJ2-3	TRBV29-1	CGSTTSTDTQYF
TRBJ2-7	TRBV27	CASSPAGARGWDEQYF
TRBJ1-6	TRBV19	CASSTPGGALNSPLHF
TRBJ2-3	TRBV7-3	CASSSGTNPVGQYF
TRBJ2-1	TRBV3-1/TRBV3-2	CASSPGNEFNNEQFF
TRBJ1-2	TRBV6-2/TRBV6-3	CASSYSDRDNYGYTF
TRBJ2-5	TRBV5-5	CASSLDRRLAGMYQETQYF
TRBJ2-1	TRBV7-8	CASSKDRGRSGNEQFF
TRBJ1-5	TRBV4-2	CASSQGGVNQPQHF
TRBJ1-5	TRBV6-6	CASMGGGISNQPQHF
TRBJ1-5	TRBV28	CASSFQSLAQHF
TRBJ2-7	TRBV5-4	CASSLRGGSYEQYF
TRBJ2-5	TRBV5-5	CASSLGAGGSQETQYF
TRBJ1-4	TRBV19	CASSHGSGRVTRPNEKLFF
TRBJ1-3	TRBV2	CASSLGQVGNTIYF
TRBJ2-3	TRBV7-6	CASSPSGAASTDTQYF
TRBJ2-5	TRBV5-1	CASSLVGGRETQYF
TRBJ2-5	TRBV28	CASSLVQVGWRSRETQYF
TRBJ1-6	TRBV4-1	CASSQGGFSSYNSPLHF
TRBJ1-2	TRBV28	CASSRLGVYGYTF
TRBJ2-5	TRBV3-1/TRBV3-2	CASSQGPRGARQETQYF
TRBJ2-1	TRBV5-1	CASSREGGAYNEQFF
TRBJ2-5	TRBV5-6	CASSLFWGQETQYF
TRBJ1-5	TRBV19	CASSTFRDGRSNQPQHF
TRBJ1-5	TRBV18	CASSEGYSNQPQHF
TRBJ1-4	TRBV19	CASSVGQGSEKLFF
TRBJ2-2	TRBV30	CAWSVDRSEKLFF
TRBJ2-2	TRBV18	CASSPLQGAPGELFF
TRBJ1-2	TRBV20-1	CSAEVLYGYTF
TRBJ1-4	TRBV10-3	CAISESRGQGEKLFF
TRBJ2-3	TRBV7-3	CASSLRSGSGRTDTQYF
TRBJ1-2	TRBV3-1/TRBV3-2	CASSQDRGLRYGYTF
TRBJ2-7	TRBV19	CASSSLPGQTYEQYF
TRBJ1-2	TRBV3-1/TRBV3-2	CASTPGSGRLSSGYTF
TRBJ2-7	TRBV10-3	CAISEKWSGTALEQYF
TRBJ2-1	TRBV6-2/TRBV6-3	CASSYLGLAGGQYEQFF
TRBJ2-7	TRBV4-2	CASSQIRGASSYEQYF
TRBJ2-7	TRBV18	CASSRPGQGVNEQYF
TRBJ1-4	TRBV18	CASSQDRKATNEKLFF
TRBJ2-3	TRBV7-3	CASSYRPGLAGGPPDTQYF
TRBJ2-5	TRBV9	CASSVAGPGETQYF
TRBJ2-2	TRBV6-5	CASSYTEGNTGELFF
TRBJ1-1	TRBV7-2	CASSPRTGRAFF